The 25 T cell receptor beta chains presented below share a single source sample, sequenced in a study of cytomegalovirus exposure and HLA in healthy donors. The primer mix had 60 Vbeta and 13 Jbeta primers. The data were produced by immunoSEQ multiplex PCR, yet TCRdb's version contains in-frame clones alone and is incomplete. Among under 300,000 clones listed, around 81% were seen once. The sample taken for sequencing was PBMCs. The receptors come from a woman aged 60-75 years in good health and CMV-seropositive.

This rearrangement joins TRBV6-6 to TRBJ2-1; TRBD2 aligns across 9 bases. The CDR3 runs 15 residues. The germline V gene has CDR1 MNHNY and CDR2 SVGAGI (reference sequence). Trimming cost V 4 bases and J 4 bases; bases outside gene matches: 5. CDR3 residues: CASSLLAGAYNEQFF. CDR3 DNA sequence: TGTGCCAGCAGTTTATTAGCGGGAGCTTACAATGAGCAGTTCTTC.

This clone is a singleton in its sample. The chain employs TRBV5-1 and TRBJ2-7; D remains ambiguous. Trimming took off 0 bases at V and 3 bases at J, with 7 bases between the two ends. Per the germline V gene, CDR1 is SGHRS and CDR2 is YFSETQ. The CDR3 loop spans 13 amino acids. CDR3 in DNA: TGCGCCAGCAGCTTGGAGAGTAACTACGAGCAGTACTTC. This sequence encodes CASSLESNYEQYF.

The rearrangement uses TRBV7-6 and TRBJ1-3; D is undetermined. V dropped 10 bases and J dropped 4 bases, with 8 bases sitting between them. The CDR3 is 11 residues long. Germline loops: CDR1 SGHVS, CDR2 FNYEAQ. The CDR3 nucleotides read TGTGCCATAATCCTCGGAAACACCATATATTTT. Translating gives CAIILGNTIYF. Filled out from reference TRBV7-6 and TRBJ1-3, the complete variable domain reads GAGVSQSPRYKVTKRGQDVALRCDPISGHVSLYWYRQALGQGPEFLTYFNYEAQQDKSGLPNDRFSAERPEGSISTLTIQRTEQRDSAMYRCAIILGNTIYFGEGSWLTVV.

The CDR3 is CASTGSGRAYEQYF. CDR3 coding DNA: TGTGCCAGCACGGGGAGCGGGAGGGCCTACGAGCAGTACTTC. The chain joins TRBV28 to TRBJ2-7; 10 nucleotides agree with TRBD2. With V trimmed by 7 bases and J by 2 bases, 5 bases remained unmatched. The CDR3 covers 14 residues. In germline, CDR1 is MDHEN, CDR2 SYDVKM.

This chain connects TRBV9 to TRBJ1-2; possible D gene TRBD1, 6 bases. CDR1 SGDLS and CDR2 YYNGEE come from the germline V gene. V was cut by 4 bases and J by 7 bases, with 11 bases left in between. The CDR3 covers 12 residues. The CDR3 spells CASSSRQAGYTF. CDR3 coding DNA: TGTGCCAGCAGCTCACGACAGGCTGGCTACACCTTC.

This clone was detected only once. This rearrangement joins TRBV30 to TRBJ1-2; TRBD1 agrees at 10 bases. From germline, CDR1 is GTSNPN and CDR2 SVGIG (reference sequence). CDR3 length equals 15 residues. J lost 8 bases, V lost 2 bases, and 11 bases had no gene match. The CDR3, as DNA: TGTGCCTGGAGTACCACCGGGACAGGGGTTCGCGGCTACACCTTC. As protein: CAWSTTGTGVRGYTF.

The V gene is TRBV5-4, the J gene TRBJ2-6; D perhaps matches TRBD1 (5 bases). The CDR3 is 17 amino acids. The V gene's germline CDR1 is SGHNT and CDR2 YYREEE (reference sequence). Trimming stripped 1 base from V and 0 bases from J, with 11 bases between. The CDR3 DNA reads TGTGCCAGCAGCTTGTTCTCAGGGTCCTCTGGGGCCAACGTCCTGACTTTC. Amino acids: CASSLFSGSSGANVLTF.

This chain links TRBV7-3 with TRBJ2-1; D ambiguous. From germline, CDR1 is SGHTA and CDR2 FQGTGA. With 5 bases removed from V and 8 bases from J, the gap between germline ends came to 7 bases. The CDR3 has 11 amino acids. CDR3 coding DNA: TGTGCCAGCAGCCAATCGGATGAGCAGTTCTTC. Amino acids: CASSQSDEQFF.

This clone was counted only a few times. Distinct nucleotide sequences in the sample also encode this CDR3. As DNA, the CDR3 is TGTGCCAGCAGTTTCAGGCAGGGGGCGCGTGGCTACACCTTC. This sequence encodes CASSFRQGARGYTF. This rearrangement joins TRBV28 to TRBJ1-2; 8 nucleotides align to TRBD1. In germline, CDR1 is MDHEN, CDR2 SYDVKM. CDR3 length: 14 amino acids. With V trimmed by 3 bases and J by 7 bases, 7 bases remained unmatched.

V gene TRBV5-1 combines with J gene TRBJ1-5, with 7 bases matching TRBD1. This CDR3 spans 15 amino acids. V shed 4 bases, J shed 6 bases, and the junction held 10 bases outside the gene matches. CDR1 is SGHRS and CDR2 is YFSETQ in the germline V gene. The CDR3, as DNA: TGCGCCAGCAGCCCCGGGACAGAAGATACTCAGCCCCAGCATTTT. Its protein product is CASSPGTEDTQPQHF.

V and J are TRBV7-9 and TRBJ1-2, with a possible D match to TRBD1 (5 bases). Trimming stripped 5 bases from V and 0 bases from J, with 7 bases between. This CDR3 spans 13 amino acids. From germline, CDR1 is SEHNR and CDR2 FQNEAQ (reference sequence). The CDR3 nucleotides are TGTGCCAGCAGCCCGGACACTAACTATGGCTACACCTTC. As protein: CASSPDTNYGYTF. The full variable domain, with the rest looked up from reference TRBV7-9 and TRBJ1-2, is DTGVSQNPRHKITKRGQNVTFRCDPISEHNRLYWYRQTLGQGPEFLTYFQNEAQLEKSRLLSDRFSAERPKGSFSTLEIQRTEQGDSAMYLCASSPDTNYGYTFGSGTRLTVV.

V usage is TRBV27 and J usage is TRBJ2-5; D remains ambiguous. V was clipped by 6 bases and J by 4 bases, with 6 bases between them. The CDR3 spans 11 residues. Germline V CDR1 and CDR2: MNHEY, SMNVEV (reference sequence). The DNA for the CDR3 is TGTGCCAGCAGCAACGGAGAGACCCAGTACTTC. Protein: CASSNGETQYF.

This clone was observed a few times. The chain recombines TRBV9 with TRBJ1-5, with D tentatively TRBD1 (5 bases). Looked up from germline, CDR1 is SGDLS and CDR2 is YYNGEE. CDR3 length: 15 residues. V lost 3 bases, J lost 6 bases, and 16 bases lay in between. CDR3 region: CASSATDSGPQPQHF. The DNA for the CDR3 is TGTGCCAGCAGCGCAACCGACAGTGGCCCTCAGCCCCAGCATTTT.

The CDR3: CASSFVAPSAQSYEQYF. In nucleotides, the CDR3 is TGTGCCAGCAGTTTTGTGGCTCCTAGCGCGCAATCCTACGAGCAGTACTTC. This chain joins TRBV28 and TRBJ2-7; D may be TRBD2 (6 bases). The CDR3 contains 17 residues. Trimming removed 3 bases from V and 1 base from J, with 19 bases in between. CDR1 is MDHEN, CDR2 SYDVKM, per germline.

This chain links TRBV9 with TRBJ1-1, with D possibly being TRBD1 (6 bases). The CDR3 spans 16 residues. The V gene's germline CDR1 is SGDLS and CDR2 YYNGEE. Trimming cost V 0 bases and J 5 bases, with 17 bases left between them. As DNA, the CDR3 is TGTGCCAGCAGCGTAGCCCAGGGGTCCCTCGGAACTGAAGCTTTCTTT. Its translation: CASSVAQGSLGTEAFF.

The V and J genes are TRBV6-5 and TRBJ1-2, with D possibly being TRBD1 (5 bases). This CDR3 region has 16 residues. The germline CDR1 and CDR2 sequences are MNHEY and SVGAGI. Trimming shortened V by 0 bases and J by 8 bases, and 19 bases separated the two germline ends. The CDR3 sequence: CASSYSSIQGSSGYTF. In DNA form, the CDR3 reads TGTGCCAGCAGTTACTCGTCAATTCAGGGATCGTCGGGCTACACCTTC.

V usage is TRBV15 and J usage is TRBJ1-4, with D hard to call. V was pared by 1 base and J by 8 bases, with 11 bases between. The CDR3 spans 14 residues. In germline, CDR1 is LNHNV, CDR2 YYDKDF (reference sequence). The CDR3 protein is CATSRGQLREKLFF. The CDR3 DNA sequence: TGTGCCACCAGCAGAGGTCAGCTGAGGGAAAAACTGTTTTTT.

V is TRBV28 and J is TRBJ1-1; 8 bases fit TRBD1. The germline V gene encodes CDR1 MDHEN and CDR2 SYDVKM. The CDR3 is 15 amino acids. Germline trimming cut 5 bases from V and 5 bases from J; bases unmatched to any gene: 10. The CDR3 DNA is TGTGCCAGCAGTGCAACCCTCAGGGGGCGGACTGAAGCTTTCTTT. Protein product: CASSATLRGRTEAFF.

This clone was seen more than once but under ten times. The chain uses TRBV27 and TRBJ2-2; no firm D call. Between the trimmed V and J ends, which lost 3 bases and 6 bases, there was a span of 17 bases. CDR1 is MNHEY and CDR2 is SMNVEV in the germline V gene (reference sequence). This CDR3 contains 16 residues. The CDR3 DNA reads TGTGCCAGCAGTTTGGAACAGCCTCCCTATCCCGGGGAGCTGTTTTTT. It specifies CASSLEQPPYPGELFF.

This clone has a single count. This chain joins TRBV2 and TRBJ2-1; D call uncertain. The V end lost 2 bases, the J end lost 0 bases, and 5 bases lay between the germline ends. Germline CDR1 and CDR2: SNHLY and FYNNEI. The CDR3 runs 14 residues. The DNA for the CDR3 is TGTGCCAGCAGTGAACAGTTCTCCTACAATGAGCAGTTCTTC. Protein sequence: CASSEQFSYNEQFF.

The chain joins TRBV5-1 to TRBJ2-3; the D gene is possibly TRBD2 (6 bases). The CDR3 runs 15 residues. The germline CDR1 and CDR2 sequences are SGHRS and YFSETQ. The ends were cut back, 4 bases at V and 6 bases at J, with 18 bases in the middle. The CDR3 DNA follows: TGCGCCAGCAGCACTGGGGAGGCGGTTAGGGATACGCAGTATTTT. This codes for CASSTGEAVRDTQYF.

For this clone: Mismatch with germline at one junction end may stem from a read error. The chain links TRBV7-9 to TRBJ2-7; D is possibly TRBD1 (5 bases). Per the germline V gene, CDR1 is SEHNR and CDR2 is FQNEAQ (reference sequence). CDR3 length: 14 amino acids. The CDR3 sequence is CSSSQGVKSYEQYF. CDR3 DNA sequence: TGTTCCAGCAGCCAAGGGGTTAAATCCTACGAGCAGTACTTC.

The sample holds a few counts of this clone. The chain has TRBV28 and TRBJ2-1; 9 bases fit TRBD2. This CDR3 is 12 amino acids long. Germline V gives CDR1 MDHEN, CDR2 SYDVKM. The V gene end was trimmed by 7 bases and the J gene end by 9 bases; junction bases not matched to a gene: 4. The CDR3 sequence is CASTSSGTEQFF. CDR3 nucleotide sequence: TGTGCCAGCACGTCTAGCGGGACTGAGCAGTTCTTC. The variable domain in full, with the rest retrieved from reference TRBV28 and TRBJ2-1, is DVKVTQSSRYLVKRTGEKVFLECVQDMDHENMFWYRQDPGLGLRLIYFSYDVKMKEKGDIPEGYSVSREKKERFSLILESASTNQTSMYLCASTSSGTEQFFGPGTRLTVL.

The rearrangement links TRBV5-4 to TRBJ2-5; D might be TRBD2 (6 bases). This CDR3 is built from 14 residues. Between the trimmed V and J ends, which lost 4 bases and 6 bases, there was a span of 16 bases. The germline V gene encodes CDR1 SGHNT and CDR2 YYREEE (reference sequence). The CDR3, as DNA: TGTGCCAGCAGCCGGCCAGGAGGGGAAAAGACCCAGTACTTC. Protein product: CASSRPGGEKTQYF.

The chain employs TRBV5-4 and TRBJ1-2, with a weak D call TRBD1 (6 bases). Trimming cost V 5 bases and J 2 bases, with 13 bases left between them. The germline V gene has CDR1 SGHNT and CDR2 YYREEE (reference sequence). The CDR3 is 14 residues long. The CDR3 sequence is CASRATGANYGYTF. The CDR3 DNA is TGTGCCAGCAGGGCGACAGGAGCCAACTATGGCTACACCTTC. The full variable domain, with the rest looked up from reference TRBV5-4 and TRBJ1-2, is ETGVTQSPTHLIKTRGQQVTLRCSSQSGHNTVSWYQQALGQGPQFIFQYYREEENGRGNFPPRFSGLQFPNYSSELNVNALELDDSALYLCASRATGANYGYTFGSGTRLTVV.